The entry below gives a single TCR beta chain sequence along with its context. The record originates from a study of blood T cell repertoires in COVID-19. Study at large: The United States, Italy and Spain supplied acute and convalescent COVID-19 samples. From T cells, B-cell-depleted T cells, or PBMCs came the material, which was cDNA or gDNA.

Study processing details: The authors estimated nucleated cell counts from reference gene primer amplification. TCRdb keeps only in-frame clones here, not all; method: immunoSEQ multiplex PCR. The V and J calls and the clone size are those of that table, but D and trimming were determined from the DNA. Of 120,000 or so clones detected, roughly nine tenths appear once; the ten largest clones hold more than 3%. Germline CDR1 is SGHNT and CDR2 is YENEEA. This CDR3 has 15 amino acids. V gave up 5 bases and J gave up 8 bases; unmatched junction bases: 9. Sequences were obtained from peripheral blood. The sequence came from a man over 45 with active COVID-19. The chain couples TRBV11-3 to TRBJ2-4; TRBD2 matches at 10 bases. The CDR3 protein is CASSDTGLAKHIQYF. CDR3 nucleotide sequence: TGTGCCAGCAGCGACACGGGACTAGCGAAACACATTCAGTACTTC. The entire variable domain, with the rest obtained from reference TRBV11-3 and TRBJ2-4, is as follows: EAGVVQSPRYKIIEKKQPVAFWCNPISGHNTLYWYLQNLGQGPELLIRYENEEAVDDSQLPKDRFSAERLKGVDSTLKIQPAELGDSAVYLCASSDTGLAKHIQYFGAGTRLSVL.